These 18 T cell receptor beta chains were all obtained from the same sample, sequenced in a study of patients and donors after allogeneic stem cell transplantation. TCRdb analysed the RT-PCR reads with MiXCR anew, one entry per CDR3 protein. The sample records about 410,000 distinct CDR3 sequences, approximately 16% being singletons. Sequenced: blood, either unsorted or a sorted T cell fraction (not recorded which). Source of these receptors: a human donor who was either an allogeneic HSCT recipient or a stem cell or donor lymphocyte infusion donor (not recorded which). It is not recorded whose cells these are; they may come from a transplant donor.

The chain recombines TRBV5-1 with TRBJ2-5, with TRBD2 matching over 8 bases. Germline-derived CDR1 and CDR2 are SGHRS and YFSETQ. J lost 5 bases, V lost 0 bases, and 6 bases had no gene match. This CDR3 spans 15 amino acids. Here the CDR3 DNA reads TGCGCCAGCAGCTTGGCCCCGGGAGGGCGGGAGACCCAGTACTTC. Translating gives CASSLAPGGRETQYF.

This clonotype has more than one count but fewer than ten. V gene TRBV19 combines with J gene TRBJ1-2; D unclear. V lost 2 bases and J lost 0, with 7 bases in between. The CDR3 length is 14 residues. CDR1 and CDR2 (germline): LNHDA, SQIVND (reference sequence). In DNA form, the CDR3 reads TGTGCCAGTAGTATACCCAGAACTAACTATGGCTACACCTTC. Translating it yields CASSIPRTNYGYTF.

The chain employs TRBV20-1 and TRBJ2-1; tentatively, D is TRBD1 (5 bases). The CDR3 extends over 16 amino acids. V lost 3 bases and J lost 8, with 23 bases in between. Germline CDR1 DFQATT, CDR2 SNEGSKA (reference sequence). CDR3 protein: CSARWGFRQGVYEQFF. In DNA, the CDR3 is TGCAGTGCTAGGTGGGGTTTTAGGCAGGGCGTCTATGAGCAGTTCTTC.

This clonotype appeared a few times. This rearrangement joins TRBV7-2 to TRBJ1-4; TRBD1 agrees at 7 bases. CDR3 length: 14 residues. Germline CDR1 is SGHTA and CDR2 is FQGNSA. Trimming cost V 5 bases and J 4 bases; bases outside gene matches: 4. This CDR3 reads CASSPGQSNEKLFF. The CDR3, as DNA: TGTGCCAGCAGCCCGGGACAGAGTAATGAAAAACTGTTTTTT. Using reference TRBV7-2 and TRBJ1-4 for the parts outside the CDR3, the full variable domain is GAGVSQSPSNKVTEKGKDVELRCDPISGHTALYWYRQSLGQGLEFLIYFQGNSAPDKSGLPSDRFSAERTGGSVSTLTIQRTQQEDSAVYLCASSPGQSNEKLFFGSGTQLSVL.

This clonotype turned up a few times. The chain has TRBV15 and TRBJ1-1; D unclear. The germline V and J ends were trimmed by 0 bases and 1 base, with 6 bases remaining between them. CDR1 is LNHNV and CDR2 is YYDKDF in the germline V gene (reference sequence). The CDR3 extends over 14 amino acids. The chain's CDR3 is CATSRDRGNTEAFF. For the CDR3, the DNA is TGTGCCACCAGCAGAGATCGGGGGAACACTGAAGCTTTCTTT. Full variable domain (rest looked up from reference TRBV15 and TRBJ1-1): DAMVIQNPRYQVTQFGKPVTLSCSQTLNHNVMYWYQQKSSQAPKLLFHYYDKDFNNEADTPDNFQSRRPNTSFCFLDIRSPGLGDTAMYLCATSRDRGNTEAFFGQGTRLTVV.

The rearrangement links TRBV6-1 to TRBJ2-1; TRBD2 aligns across 13 bases. This CDR3 has 15 residues. Looked up from germline, CDR1 is MNHNS and CDR2 is SASEGT. V lost 6 bases to trimming and J lost 8 bases; unmatched junction nucleotides: 7. CDR3 bases: TGTGCCAGCAGAACCGGGACTAGCGGGAAGGATGAGCAGTTCTTC. Protein product: CASRTGTSGKDEQFF.

The rearrangement joins TRBV3-1 to TRBJ2-2; 10 nucleotides agree with TRBD2. CDR1 and CDR2 from the germline V gene are LGHDT and YNNKEL (reference sequence). V shed 8 bases, J shed 1 base, and the junction held 7 bases outside the gene matches. There are 16 residues in the CDR3. This chain's CDR3 is CASVTTSGENTGELFF. The CDR3, as DNA: TGTGCCAGCGTAACTACTAGCGGGGAGAACACCGGGGAGCTGTTTTTT.

The rearrangement uses TRBV7-3 and TRBJ1-1; D is undetermined. CDR1 SGHTA and CDR2 FQGTGA come from the germline V gene. V was pared by 1 base and J by 6 bases, with 9 bases between. This CDR3 has 13 residues. The CDR3 DNA reads TGTGCCAGCAGCTTAAAGGGTGTCCCTGAAGCTTTCTTT. It yields the protein CASSLKGVPEAFF.

This rearrangement joins TRBV4-1 to TRBJ2-7; 9 nucleotides line up with TRBD1. CDR3 length: 18 amino acids. Germline lookup yields CDR1 MGHRA and CDR2 YSYEKL. J was trimmed by 0 bases and V by 0 bases; bases with no gene match: 9. The CDR3 DNA is TGCGCCAGCAGCCAAGAAGGGGGACAGGGCTCGAGCTCCTACGAGCAGTACTTC. Translated, it gives CASSQEGGQGSSSYEQYF.

The V and J genes are TRBV5-1 and TRBJ2-5; possibly TRBD2 for D (7 bases). The CDR3 runs to 16 residues. The V gene lost 4 bases and the J gene lost 5 bases, with 21 bases spanning the gap. Germline CDR1 SGHRS, CDR2 YFSETQ. The CDR3 region is CASSTRSGGGGETQYF. The CDR3 DNA reads TGCGCCAGCAGCACCCGGTCGGGCGGGGGCGGGGAGACCCAGTACTTC.

The V and J genes are TRBV5-1 and TRBJ2-2; the match to TRBD1 covers 7 bases. Germline V gene lookup returns CDR1 SGHRS and CDR2 YFSETQ. The CDR3 totals 15 residues. The V gene end was trimmed by 4 bases and the J gene end by 4 bases; junction bases not matched to a gene: 7. The CDR3 region has the DNA TGCGCCAGCAGCCGAAGGGGGCCTTCCACCGGGGAGCTGTTTTTT. It specifies CASSRRGPSTGELFF. Full variable domain (rest looked up from reference TRBV5-1 and TRBJ2-2): KAGVTQTPRYLIKTRGQQVTLSCSPISGHRSVSWYQQTPGQGLQFLFEYFSETQRNKGNFPGRFSGRQFSNSRSEMNVSTLELGDSALYLCASSRRGPSTGELFFGEGSRLTVL.

This chain links TRBV28 with TRBJ2-3; 7 positions agree with TRBD2. V trimming: 7 bases; J trimming: 5 bases; junction bases outside the gene matches: 9. The CDR3 runs to 14 residues. Germline V gene sequence: CDR1 MDHEN, CDR2 SYDVKM. CDR3 coding DNA: TGTGCCAGCATGGAGGGAGGGCCGGGAGATACGCAGTATTTT. This translates into CASMEGGPGDTQYF.

The chain uses TRBV11-3 and TRBJ2-3; no reliable D call. This CDR3 region has 16 residues. V was trimmed by 1 base and J by 2 bases, leaving 13 bases between them. From germline, CDR1 is SGHNT and CDR2 YENEEA. The CDR3 bases are TGTGCCAGCAGCTTAGTGGTCGGACCTTACACAGATACGCAGTATTTT. It encodes CASSLVVGPYTDTQYF.

This clonotype was found a few times. This chain links TRBV6-1 with TRBJ1-2, with D perhaps TRBD1 (5 bases). Germline-derived CDR1 and CDR2 are MNHNS and SASEGT. The V and J ends lost 5 bases and 5 bases respectively, with 24 bases between them. CDR3 length: 17 amino acids. This CDR3 reads CASSRGPGMVRSYGYTF. DNA for the CDR3: TGTGCCAGCAGTCGGGGACCCGGAATGGTTAGATCTTATGGCTACACCTTC.

Many counts were recorded for this clonotype. This CDR3 is CASSRTYNEQFF. The CDR3 DNA reads TGTGCCAGCAGCCGAACCTACAATGAGCAGTTCTTC. The V gene is TRBV7-2, the J gene TRBJ2-1; D unresolved. V was trimmed by 5 bases and J by 2 bases, leaving 4 bases between them. Germline V CDR1 and CDR2: SGHTA, FQGNSA. CDR3 length: 12 amino acids.

This clonotype appeared a single time. The chain combines TRBV4-2 with TRBJ1-2; TRBD1 might be the D (6 bases). Germline V gene sequence: CDR1 LGHNA, CDR2 YNFKEQ. The V end lost 2 bases, the J end lost 4 bases, and 11 bases lay between the germline ends. This CDR3 has 14 amino acids. The DNA of the CDR3 is TGTGCCAGCAGCCAACCGGACAGAGCCTATGGCTACACCTTC. Translation: CASSQPDRAYGYTF.

This clonotype occurred many times. The J gene is TRBJ2-7, the V gene TRBV12-3 or TRBV12-4; either TRBD1 or TRBD2 may fit D (5 bases each). This CDR3 region has 14 residues. V was shortened by 2 bases and J by 0 bases, with 8 bases between the two germline ends. The CDR3, as DNA: TGTGCCAGCAGTTTACGGGGCCTCTCCTACGAGCAGTACTTC. It encodes CASSLRGLSYEQYF.

This clonotype was seen only a few times. The V call is TRBV12-3 or TRBV12-4, the J call TRBJ1-5, with D uncertain. Trimming cost V 6 bases and J 11 bases, with 14 bases left between them. The CDR3 spans 12 residues. The CDR3 reads CASSSRGRSQHF. In DNA form, the CDR3 reads TGTGCCAGCAGCTCTAGAGGGCGGTCCCAGCATTTT.